This T cell receptor (beta chain) is from a study of vaccination and CD4 T cells after COVID-19. Study-wide results and limits: Median approximately 90% of reactive clones detected in convalescent patients emerged only post-vaccination.

Germline V gene sequence: CDR1 SEHNR, CDR2 FQNEAQ (reference sequence). Trimming removed 1 base at V and 2 bases at J, with 7 bases between. The CDR3 length is 14 residues. This sample's time point: late sampling 161 to 241 days after vaccination in a few convalescent patients. Treatment reported: roughly 10-day PBMC culture with coronavirus spike peptide pools or control peptides (ViraFEST assay). In this cohort, PCR tests turned positive between March and December 2020, predating US Alpha, Beta and Delta variants. Cultured CD4+ T cell DNA underwent sequencing with the Oncomine TCR Beta short-read assay. TCRdb fed the PCR reads into MiXCR, producing one record per CDR3 protein. The table has some 17,000 distinct CDR3 sequences, about 52% seen once. Worth noting for this clonotype: Its antigen is undetermined.

The input for sequencing was CD4+ T cells from blood, cultured in vitro, taken about 7 months after SARS-CoV-2 vaccination. V gene TRBV7-9 combines with J gene TRBJ2-3, with D hard to call. The receptor's source is a human donor who had recovered from COVID-19. The CDR3 region has the DNA TGTGCCAGCAGCTTAGGTCCGAACACAGATACGCAGTATTTT. This gives the protein CASSLGPNTDTQYF.